Listed below are T cell receptor beta chains from one sample, sequenced in a study of T cell responses to AZD1222 COVID-19 vaccine. The protocol was immunoSEQ multiplex PCR, while the TCRdb copy is restricted to in-frame clones and leaves out a portion. The sample has 140,000 to 150,000 clones, roughly 90% seen once. The input for sequencing was peripheral blood, taken on day 0 of AZD1222 vaccination. The receptors derive from an adult in good health. CDR3s include the opening cysteine and the closing phenylalanine or tryptophan.

>TRBV4-1|TRBJ2-1
CASSQVVRDLYNGQFF
>TRBV29-1|TRBJ1-2
CSVDLTGEGYGYTF
>TRBV5-1|TRBJ2-1
CASSHPSGDYNEQFF
>TRBV7-4|TRBJ2-7
CASSAACIRRGISYEQYF
>TRBV11-2|TRBJ2-3
CASSLGQSTDTQYF
>TRBV10-3|TRBJ1-6
CAIRSPGSNSPLHF
>TRBV5-1|TRBJ2-7
CASSLGTAFEQYF
>TRBV19|TRBJ1-1
CASSSGGRLLYTEAFF
>TRBV7-9|TRBJ2-2
CASSLSRLNTGELFF
>TRBV10-3|TRBJ1-4
CAISESGPLGEKLFF
>TRBV11-2|TRBJ2-5
CASSSGQGVWEETQYF
>TRBV27|TRBJ2-7
CASSFRGPAYEQYF
>TRBV28|TRBJ1-5
CASSTQGGSRYQPQHF
>TRBV11-2|TRBJ1-1
CASSSSREGALGEAFF
>TRBV5-1|TRBJ2-1
CASSSLGRPPYNEQFF
>TRBV7-3|TRBJ2-6
CASSLNPGTVGANVLTF
>TRBV27|TRBJ1-5
CASSLSGGVGNQPQHF
>TRBV20-1|TRBJ1-1
CSAGLEGEAFF
>TRBV28|TRBJ2-3
CASSPMRGLTDTQYF
>TRBV28|TRBJ1-3
CASRWALGSSGNTIYF
>TRBV6-5|TRBJ1-2
CASSLGPTGFGYGYTF
>TRBV2|TRBJ1-1
CASSGTGGGTEAFF
>TRBV6-6|TRBJ1-1
CASSWGTGGNTEAFF
>TRBV19|TRBJ1-3
CASKGIGYFSGNTIYF
>TRBV6-5|TRBJ2-7
CASTRTSRSYEQYF
>TRBV7-9|TRBJ2-3
CASSPRGGTSGDTQYF
>TRBV2|TRBJ2-7
CASSAGSSYEQYF